This T cell receptor (beta chain) was documented in a study of OX40 agonist ivuxolimab in advanced cancers. The CDR3 totals 13 residues. Germline values: CDR1 GTSNPN, CDR2 SVGIG (reference sequence). The V end was cut by 3 bases, the J end by 3 bases, with 9 bases between. The assay was immunoSEQ multiplex PCR, and TCRdb's table has in-frame clones only and misses some. The repertoire has fewer than 85,000 clones, around 87% of them found once; the top ten carry around 6.5%. The sample consisted of CD4+ or CD8+ T cells sorted from blood, taken in a trial of the OX40 agonist ivuxolimab. The rearrangement joins TRBV30 to TRBJ1-5; D gene uncertain. The clonotype comes from an adult with an advanced solid tumor such as melanoma, head and neck, liver or kidney cancer. CDR3: CAWRGRDNQPQHF. The CDR3 DNA reads as TGTGCCTGGAGGGGGAGGGACAATCAGCCCCAGCATTTT.